This T cell receptor beta chain originates from a study of T cell responses to AZD1222 COVID-19 vaccine. Study findings and constraints: Donors were chiefly white British, with a greater number of females, and clonal diversity was perhaps underestimated.

This clone has a single count. Its antigen remains unidentified. The method was immunoSEQ multiplex PCR; TCRdb's version includes in-frame clones alone and lacks a portion of them. The sample lists 100,000 to 150,000 clones; about 90% were seen once. Trimming removed 0 bases at V and 6 bases at J, with 18 bases between. The CDR3 is 16 residues long. Per germline, CDR1 SGHDN and CDR2 FVKESK. V and J are TRBV14 and TRBJ2-7; D is unresolved. The sequence was obtained from an adult who received the AZD1222 COVID-19 vaccine. The sample consisted of peripheral blood, taken 28 days after the second AZD1222 dose. The CDR3 here is CASSQEPRSGNPEQYF. CDR3 sequence (DNA): TGTGCCAGCAGCCAAGAACCAAGGTCCGGCAACCCCGAGCAGTACTTC.